This paragraph covers one T cell receptor (beta chain) sequence. This specimen belongs to a study of T cell changes during pregnancy in multiple sclerosis. The V gene's germline CDR1 is GTSNPN and CDR2 SVGIG (reference sequence). The CDR3 is made up of 12 amino acids. The V and J ends lost 7 bases and 5 bases, in that order; junction bases with no gene match: 5. The table came from immunoSEQ multiplex PCR; TCRdb's copy has only in-frame clones and leaves some out. The sample holds 40,000 to 50,000 clones, about 94% seen once. Sequencing was performed on CD4+ T cells from peripheral blood mononuclear cells, taken in the first trimester of pregnancy. V usage is TRBV30 and J usage is TRBJ1-5; 7 bases align to TRBD1. The source of this sequence is a female donor with multiple sclerosis, enrolled in a pregnancy study. In DNA form, the CDR3 reads TGTGCCTCCTACGACAGGGATCAGCCCCAGCATTTT. As protein: CASYDRDQPQHF.